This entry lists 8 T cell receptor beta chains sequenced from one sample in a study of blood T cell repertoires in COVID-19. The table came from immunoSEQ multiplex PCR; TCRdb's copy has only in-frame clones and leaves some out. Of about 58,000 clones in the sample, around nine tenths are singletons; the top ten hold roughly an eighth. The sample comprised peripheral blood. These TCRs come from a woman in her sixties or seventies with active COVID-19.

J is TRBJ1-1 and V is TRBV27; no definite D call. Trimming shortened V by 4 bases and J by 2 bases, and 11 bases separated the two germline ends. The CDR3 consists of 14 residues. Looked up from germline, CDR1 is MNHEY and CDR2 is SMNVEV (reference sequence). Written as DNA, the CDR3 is TGTGCCAGCAGTTCGGAGGTCTCCAACACTGAAGCTTTCTTT. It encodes CASSSEVSNTEAFF.

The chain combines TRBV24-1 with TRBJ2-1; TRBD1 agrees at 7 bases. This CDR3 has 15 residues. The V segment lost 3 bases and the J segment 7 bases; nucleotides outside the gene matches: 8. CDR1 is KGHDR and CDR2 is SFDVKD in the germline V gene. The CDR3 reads CATSDNRNRGNEQFF. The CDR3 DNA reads TGTGCCACCAGTGATAACCGTAACAGGGGTAATGAGCAGTTCTTC.

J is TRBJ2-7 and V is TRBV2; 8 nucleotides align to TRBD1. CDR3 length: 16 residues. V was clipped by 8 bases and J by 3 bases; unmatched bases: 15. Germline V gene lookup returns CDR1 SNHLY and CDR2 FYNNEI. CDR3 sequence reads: CASGLSKTGVGYEQYF. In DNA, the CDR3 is TGTGCCAGCGGGTTATCAAAGACAGGGGTGGGCTACGAGCAGTACTTC.

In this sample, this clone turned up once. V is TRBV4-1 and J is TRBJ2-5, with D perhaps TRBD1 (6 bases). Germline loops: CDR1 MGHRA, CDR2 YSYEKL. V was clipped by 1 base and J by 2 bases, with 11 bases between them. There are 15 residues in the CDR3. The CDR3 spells CASSQAPGEQETQYF. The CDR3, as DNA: TGCGCCAGCAGCCAAGCCCCAGGGGAGCAAGAGACCCAGTACTTC.

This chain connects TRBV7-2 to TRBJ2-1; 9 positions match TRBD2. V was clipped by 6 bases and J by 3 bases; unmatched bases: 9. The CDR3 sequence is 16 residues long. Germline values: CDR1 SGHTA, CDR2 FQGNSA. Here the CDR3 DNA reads TGTGCCAGCAGTCGGACGGCTAGCGGGGTCTACAATGAGCAGTTCTTC. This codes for CASSRTASGVYNEQFF.

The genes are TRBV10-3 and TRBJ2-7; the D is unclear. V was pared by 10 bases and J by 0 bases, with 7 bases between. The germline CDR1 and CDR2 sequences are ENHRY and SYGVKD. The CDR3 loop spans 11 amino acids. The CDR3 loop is CATSVSYEQYF. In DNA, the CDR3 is TGTGCCACTTCCGTCTCCTACGAGCAGTACTTC.

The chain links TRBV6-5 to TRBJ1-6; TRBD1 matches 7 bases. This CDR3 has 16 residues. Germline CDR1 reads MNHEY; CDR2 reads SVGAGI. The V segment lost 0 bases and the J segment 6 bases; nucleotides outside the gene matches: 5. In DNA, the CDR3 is TGTGCCAGCAGTTACTCGGTGACAGGGACTAATTCACCCCTCCACTTT. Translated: CASSYSVTGTNSPLHF.

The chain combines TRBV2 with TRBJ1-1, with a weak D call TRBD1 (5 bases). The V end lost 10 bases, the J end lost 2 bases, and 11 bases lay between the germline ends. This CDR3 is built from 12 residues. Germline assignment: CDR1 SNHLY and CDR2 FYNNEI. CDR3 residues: CAILDSNTEAFF. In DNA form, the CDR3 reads TGTGCCATCCTCGACAGTAACACTGAAGCTTTCTTT.